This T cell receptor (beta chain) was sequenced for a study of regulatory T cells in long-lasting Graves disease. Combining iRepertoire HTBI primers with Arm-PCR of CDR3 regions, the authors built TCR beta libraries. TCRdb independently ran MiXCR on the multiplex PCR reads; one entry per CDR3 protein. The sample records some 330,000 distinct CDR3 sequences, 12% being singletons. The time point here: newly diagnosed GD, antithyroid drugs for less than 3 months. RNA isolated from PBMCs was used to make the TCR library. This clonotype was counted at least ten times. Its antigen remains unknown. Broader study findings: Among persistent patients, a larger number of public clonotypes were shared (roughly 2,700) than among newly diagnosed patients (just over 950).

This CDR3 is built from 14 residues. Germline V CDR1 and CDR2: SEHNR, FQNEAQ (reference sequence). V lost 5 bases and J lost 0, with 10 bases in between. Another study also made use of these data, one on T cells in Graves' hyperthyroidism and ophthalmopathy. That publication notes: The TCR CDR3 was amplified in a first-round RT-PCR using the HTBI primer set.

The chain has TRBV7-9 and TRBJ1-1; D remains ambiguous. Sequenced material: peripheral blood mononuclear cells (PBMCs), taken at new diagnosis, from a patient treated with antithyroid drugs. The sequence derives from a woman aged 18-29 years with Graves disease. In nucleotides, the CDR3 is TGTGCCAGCAGCCCACAGCTCATGAACACTGAAGCTTTCTTT. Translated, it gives CASSPQLMNTEAFF.